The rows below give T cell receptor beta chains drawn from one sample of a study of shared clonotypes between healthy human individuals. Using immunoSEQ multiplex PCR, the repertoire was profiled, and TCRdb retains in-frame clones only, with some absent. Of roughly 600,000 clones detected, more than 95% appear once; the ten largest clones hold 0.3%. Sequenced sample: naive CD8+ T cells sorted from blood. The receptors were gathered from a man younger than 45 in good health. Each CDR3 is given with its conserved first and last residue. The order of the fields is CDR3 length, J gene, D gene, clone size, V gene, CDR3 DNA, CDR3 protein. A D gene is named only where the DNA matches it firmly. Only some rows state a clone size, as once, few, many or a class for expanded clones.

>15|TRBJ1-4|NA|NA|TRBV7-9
TGTGCCAGCAGCCCGACGGGGGGCGAGAATGAAAAACTGTTTTTT
CASSPTGGENEKLFF
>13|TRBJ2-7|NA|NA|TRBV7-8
TGTGCCAGCAGCTCCAGGGGGGGGTACGAGCAGTACTTC
CASSSRGGYEQYF
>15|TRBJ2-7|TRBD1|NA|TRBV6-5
TGTGCCAGCCGAATCCGGGACAGGCCACCCTACGAGCAGTACTTC
CASRIRDRPPYEQYF
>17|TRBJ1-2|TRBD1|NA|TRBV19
TGTGCCAGTACCGAGGACAGGGTTCGGTATACTATCGACGGCTACACCTTC
CASTEDRVRYTIDGYTF
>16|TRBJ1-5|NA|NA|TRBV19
TGTGCCAGTAGTATAGCCACAGGTAATTTTAGGCAGCCCCAGCATTTT
CASSIATGNFRQPQHF
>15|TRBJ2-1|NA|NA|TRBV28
TGTGCCAGCAGTTTATGGGCTAGCAGTTACAATGAGCAGTTCTTC
CASSLWASSYNEQFF
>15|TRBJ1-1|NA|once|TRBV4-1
TGCGCCAGCAGCCTAACGTACAGGGACGGCACTGAAGCTTTCTTT
CASSLTYRDGTEAFF
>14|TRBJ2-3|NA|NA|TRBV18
TGTGCCAGCTCACCACCGGAACGCACAGATACGCAGTATTTT
CASSPPERTDTQYF
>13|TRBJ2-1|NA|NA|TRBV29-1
TGCAGCGTTGAAATGGACAAAGCGAATGAGCAGTTCTTC
CSVEMDKANEQFF
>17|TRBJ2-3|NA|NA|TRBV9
TGTGCCAGCAGCCCCGGGACAAAGGACCTTAGCACAGATACGCAGTATTTT
CASSPGTKDLSTDTQYF
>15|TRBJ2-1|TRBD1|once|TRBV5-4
TGTGCCAGCAGCCTTCCGGGACAGGACAACAATGAGCAGTTCTTC
CASSLPGQDNNEQFF
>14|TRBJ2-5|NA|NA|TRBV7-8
TGTGCCAGCAGCTTAGTTCCCGGGACAGAGACCCAGTACTTC
CASSLVPGTETQYF
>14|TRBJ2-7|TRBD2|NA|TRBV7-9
TGTGCCAGCACTCTAGCGGGAGCATCCTACGAGCAGTACTTC
CASTLAGASYEQYF
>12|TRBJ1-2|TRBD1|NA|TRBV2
TGTGCCAGCAGGGGGACAGTCTATGGCTACACCTTC
CASRGTVYGYTF
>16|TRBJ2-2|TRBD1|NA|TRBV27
TGTGCCAGCAGTTTTGGAGGACAGGGGTACACCGGGGAGCTGTTTTTT
CASSFGGQGYTGELFF
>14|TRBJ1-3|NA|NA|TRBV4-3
TGCGCCAGCAGCCAAGACGGGACCGGAAACACCATATATTTT
CASSQDGTGNTIYF
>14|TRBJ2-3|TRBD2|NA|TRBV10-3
TGTGCCATCAGTGAGTTGGTAGCGGGAGGGCCAGAGTATTTT
CAISELVAGGPEYF
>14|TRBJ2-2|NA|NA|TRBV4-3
TGCGCCAGCAGCCAAGCTCAGGTCTCCGGGGAGCTGTTTTTT
CASSQAQVSGELFF
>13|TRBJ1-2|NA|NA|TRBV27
TGTGCCAGCAGTATTTCAGCTAACTATGGCTACACCTTC
CASSISANYGYTF
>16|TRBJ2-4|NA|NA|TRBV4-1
TGCGCCAGCAGCCAAGATACGGGGGAAGCCAAAAACATTCAGTACTTC
CASSQDTGEAKNIQYF
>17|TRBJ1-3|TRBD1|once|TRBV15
TGTGCCACCAGCAGCTGGCGAGACAGGGCATCTGGAAACACCATATATTTT
CATSSWRDRASGNTIYF
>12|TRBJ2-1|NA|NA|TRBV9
TGTGCCAGCAGCGTCTACGGGAATGAGCAGTTCTTC
CASSVYGNEQFF
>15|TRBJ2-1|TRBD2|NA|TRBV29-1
TGCAGCGTTGAAGAGGGGACTACCTCCTACAATGAGCAGTTCTTC
CSVEEGTTSYNEQFF
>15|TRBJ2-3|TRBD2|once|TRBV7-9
TGTGCCAGCACCGGGACTAGGGGAAGCACAGATACGCAGTATTTT
CASTGTRGSTDTQYF
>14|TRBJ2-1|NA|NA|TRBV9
TGTGCCAGCAGCGTAGGGCCAAACCCCAATGAGCAGTTCTTC
CASSVGPNPNEQFF
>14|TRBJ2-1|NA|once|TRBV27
TGTGCCAGCAGCTTATCCGGGAGCAATAATGAGCAGTTCTTC
CASSLSGSNNEQFF
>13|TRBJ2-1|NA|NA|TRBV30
TGTGCCTGGAGTGTACTAATTAACAATGAGCAGTTCTTC
CAWSVLINNEQFF
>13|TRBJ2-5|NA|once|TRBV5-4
TGTGCCAGCAGCTTGACCTACGCGGAGACCCAGTACTTC
CASSLTYAETQYF
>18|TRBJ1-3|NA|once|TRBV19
TGTGCCAGTAGTCAACTTACCGGGCCAACGACCTCTGGAAACACCATATATTTT
CASSQLTGPTTSGNTIYF
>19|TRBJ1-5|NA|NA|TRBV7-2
TGTGCCAGCAGCTCTCCCGAGGGGCAGGGAGTATCGGGCAATCAGCCCCAGCATTTT
CASSSPEGQGVSGNQPQHF
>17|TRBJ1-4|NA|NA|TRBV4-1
TGCGCCAGCAGCCAAGATCTTGGCGTCGGTCGGCGGGAAAAACTGTTTTTT
CASSQDLGVGRREKLFF
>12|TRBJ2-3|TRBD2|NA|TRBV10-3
TGTGCCACCCAGGGAGGGACAGATACGCAGTATTTT
CATQGGTDTQYF
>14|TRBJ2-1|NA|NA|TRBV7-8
TGTGCCAGCCAAACGGGGAGCATCCCCGATGAGCAGTTCTTC
CASQTGSIPDEQFF
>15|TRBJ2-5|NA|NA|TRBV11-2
TGTGCCAGCAGCTTCGAGCCGACGTACCAAGAGACCCAGTACTTC
CASSFEPTYQETQYF
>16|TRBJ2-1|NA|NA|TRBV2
TGTGCCAGCAGTGACTACGACGGGAGCTCCTACAATGAGCAGTTCTTC
CASSDYDGSSYNEQFF
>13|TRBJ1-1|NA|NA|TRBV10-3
TGTGCCATCAGTGATCAGGGGAACACTGAAGCTTTCTTT
CAISDQGNTEAFF
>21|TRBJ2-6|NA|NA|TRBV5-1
TGCGCCAGCAGTATGACGGTTGCCGGGACCGGGTCCTTCTCTGGGGCCAACGTCCTGACTTTC
CASSMTVAGTGSFSGANVLTF
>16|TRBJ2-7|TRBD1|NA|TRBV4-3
TGCGCCAGCAGCCGGGACGCCCCGGGGACAGGGGTTGGGGTGGCTTTC
CASSRDAPGTGVGVAF
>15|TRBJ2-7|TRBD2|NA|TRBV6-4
TGTGCCAGCAGTGAGACTAGCGGTACCTCCTACGAGCAGTACTTC
CASSETSGTSYEQYF
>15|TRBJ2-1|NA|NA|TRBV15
TGTGCCACCAGCAGGGGGAGGAGCTCCTACAATGAGCAGTTCTTC
CATSRGRSSYNEQFF